What follows describes a single T cell receptor (beta chain). Its antigen is not identified. This sample is drawn from a study of cytomegalovirus exposure and HLA in healthy donors. Trimming removed 1 base at V and 6 bases at J, with 7 bases between. The CDR3 is 13 residues long. Germline assignment: CDR1 GTSNPN and CDR2 SVGIG (reference sequence). Primers for the PCR totalled 60 Vbeta and 13 Jbeta. Only in-frame clones appear in the TCRdb table, and some are missing; sequencing was by immunoSEQ multiplex PCR. The sample consists of approximately 70,000 clones, about 70% of them appearing once. Study observations and caveats: The authors considered a cluster of highly shared sequence variants likely to be a sequencing artifact. TCR association rates varied by HLA locus in a later analysis, with DRB1 highest and HLA-C lowest. Cytomegalovirus-associated status was assigned to 164 TCR beta chains. Solely CMV serostatus was available to characterize immune exposure.

The specimen sequenced was PBMCs. The chain recombines TRBV30 with TRBJ1-6; no reliable D call. This TCR derives from a man aged 35 to 55 in good health and CMV-seropositive. CDR3 nucleotides: TGTGCCTGGAGTGGCACAACTAATTCACCCCTCCACTTT. Its protein product is CAWSGTTNSPLHF.